This T cell receptor (beta chain) was documented in a study of T cells in localized non-small cell lung cancer. Study-level results: Adjacent lung was found to contain a median approximately 60 of the top 100 tumor clones. A raised T cell density in blood coincided with lengthier overall survival. Uninvolved adjacent lung, not tumor, had the highest T cell clonality. It remains possible that heterogeneity exists, since only one tumor region was sequenced.

Between the trimmed V and J ends, which lost 6 bases and 4 bases, there was a span of 21 bases. Germline V gene lookup returns CDR1 LNHDA and CDR2 SQIVND (reference sequence). The CDR3 extends over 17 amino acids. Clones were read by immunoSEQ multiplex PCR, and TCRdb kept only the in-frame ones, dropping some. The data contain 25,000 to 30,000 clones, over 85% of them singletons. As concerns this clone: Its cognate antigen is unknown.

The specimen comprised peripheral blood, sampled before any cancer treatment. This receptor was identified in a woman aged 18-50 years with stage I lung adenocarcinoma. The chain combines TRBV19 with TRBJ2-2; possible D gene TRBD1, 6 bases. The chain's CDR3 is CASRTIRDTYGTGELFF. CDR3 nucleotide sequence: TGTGCCAGTAGGACCATCCGGGACACTTACGGCACCGGGGAGCTGTTTTTT.